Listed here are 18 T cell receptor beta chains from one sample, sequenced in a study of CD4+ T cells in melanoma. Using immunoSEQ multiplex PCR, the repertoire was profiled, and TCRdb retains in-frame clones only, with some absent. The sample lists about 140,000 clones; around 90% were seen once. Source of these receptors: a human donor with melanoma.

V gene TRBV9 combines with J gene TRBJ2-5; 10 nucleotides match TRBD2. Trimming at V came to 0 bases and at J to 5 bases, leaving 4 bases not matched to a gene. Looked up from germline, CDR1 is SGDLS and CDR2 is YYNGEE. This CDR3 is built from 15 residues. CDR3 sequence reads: CASSVGSSGGETQYF. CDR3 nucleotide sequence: TGTGCCAGCAGCGTAGGGTCTAGCGGGGGTGAGACCCAGTACTTC.

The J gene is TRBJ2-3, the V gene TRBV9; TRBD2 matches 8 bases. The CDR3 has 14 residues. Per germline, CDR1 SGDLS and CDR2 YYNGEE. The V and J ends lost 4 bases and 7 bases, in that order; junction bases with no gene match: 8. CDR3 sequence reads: CASSYGLAPNTQYF. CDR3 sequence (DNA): TGTGCCAGCAGCTACGGACTAGCACCTAATACGCAGTATTTT.

The DNA for the CDR3 is TGCGCCAGCAGTACGACAGCGAACACTGAAGCTTTCTTT. The encoded protein is CASSTTANTEAFF. The gene calls are TRBV5-1 and TRBJ1-1; the D gene is possibly TRBD1 (5 bases). CDR1 is SGHRS, CDR2 YFSETQ, per germline. The CDR3 totals 13 residues. V gave up 5 bases and J gave up 1 base, with 9 bases separating them.

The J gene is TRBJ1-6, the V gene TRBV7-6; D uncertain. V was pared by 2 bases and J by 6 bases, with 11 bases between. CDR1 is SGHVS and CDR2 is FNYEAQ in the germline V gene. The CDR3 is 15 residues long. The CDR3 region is CASSLREAGNSPLHF. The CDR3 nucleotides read TGTGCCAGCAGCTTACGGGAGGCCGGTAATTCACCCCTCCACTTT.

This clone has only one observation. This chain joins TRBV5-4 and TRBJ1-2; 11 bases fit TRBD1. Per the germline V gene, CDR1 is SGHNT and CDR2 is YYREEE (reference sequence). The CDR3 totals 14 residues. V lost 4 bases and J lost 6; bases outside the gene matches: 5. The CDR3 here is CASSRDRGFHGYTF. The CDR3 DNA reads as TGTGCCAGCAGCCGGGACAGGGGGTTCCATGGCTACACCTTC.

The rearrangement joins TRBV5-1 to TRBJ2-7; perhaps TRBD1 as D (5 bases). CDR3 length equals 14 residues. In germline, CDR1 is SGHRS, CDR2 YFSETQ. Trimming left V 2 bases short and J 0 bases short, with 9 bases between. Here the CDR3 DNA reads TGCGCCAGCAGCTTAGTGGACAACTCCTACGAGCAGTACTTC. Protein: CASSLVDNSYEQYF.

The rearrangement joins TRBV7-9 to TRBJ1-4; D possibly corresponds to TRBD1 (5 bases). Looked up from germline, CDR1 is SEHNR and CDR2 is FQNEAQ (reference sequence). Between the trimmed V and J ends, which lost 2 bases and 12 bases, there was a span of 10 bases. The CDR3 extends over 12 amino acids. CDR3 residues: CASSLQGWELFF. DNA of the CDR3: TGTGCCAGCAGCTTACAGGGATGGGAACTGTTTTTT. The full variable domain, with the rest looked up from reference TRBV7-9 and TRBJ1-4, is DTGVSQNPRHKITKRGQNVTFRCDPISEHNRLYWYRQTLGQGPEFLTYFQNEAQLEKSRLLSDRFSAERPKGSFSTLEIQRTEQGDSAMYLCASSLQGWELFFGSGTQLSVL.

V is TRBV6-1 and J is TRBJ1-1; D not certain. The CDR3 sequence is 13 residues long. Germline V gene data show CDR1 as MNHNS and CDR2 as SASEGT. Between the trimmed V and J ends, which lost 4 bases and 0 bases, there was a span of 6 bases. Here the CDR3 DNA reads TGTGCCAGCAGTGGGAGGATGAACACTGAAGCTTTCTTT. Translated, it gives CASSGRMNTEAFF.

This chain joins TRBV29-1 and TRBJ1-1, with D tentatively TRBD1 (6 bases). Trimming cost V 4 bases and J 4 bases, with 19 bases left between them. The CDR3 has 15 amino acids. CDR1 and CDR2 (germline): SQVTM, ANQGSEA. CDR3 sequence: CSVVDIGGRGTEAFF. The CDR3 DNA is TGCAGCGTTGTCGATATCGGGGGCCGGGGCACTGAAGCTTTCTTT.

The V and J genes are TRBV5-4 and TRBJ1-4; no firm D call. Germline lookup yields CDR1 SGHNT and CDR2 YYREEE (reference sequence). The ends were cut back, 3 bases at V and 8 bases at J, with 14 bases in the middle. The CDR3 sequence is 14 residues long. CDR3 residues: CASSSRRGEEKLFF. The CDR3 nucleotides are TGTGCCAGCAGCTCCCGTCGGGGAGAGGAAAAACTGTTTTTT.

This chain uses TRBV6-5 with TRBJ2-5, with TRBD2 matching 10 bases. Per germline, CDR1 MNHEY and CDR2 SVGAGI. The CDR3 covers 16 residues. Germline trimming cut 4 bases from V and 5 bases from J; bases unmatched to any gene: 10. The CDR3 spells CASSSSLAGGGETQYF. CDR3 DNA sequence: TGTGCCAGCAGTTCCTCCTTAGCGGGGGGCGGCGAGACCCAGTACTTC.

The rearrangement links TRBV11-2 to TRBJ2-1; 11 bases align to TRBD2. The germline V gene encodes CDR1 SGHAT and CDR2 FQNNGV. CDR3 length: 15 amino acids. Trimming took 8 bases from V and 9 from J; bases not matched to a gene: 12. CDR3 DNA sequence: TGTGCCAGCGGGTTCATAGCGGGGGGGCCCGGTGAGCAGTTCTTC. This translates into CASGFIAGGPGEQFF.

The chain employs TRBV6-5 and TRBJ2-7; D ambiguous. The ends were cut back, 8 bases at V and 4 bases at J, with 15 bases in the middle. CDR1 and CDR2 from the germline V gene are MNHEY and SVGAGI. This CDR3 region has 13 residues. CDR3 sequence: CASAVELRYEQYF. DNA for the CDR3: TGTGCCAGCGCCGTAGAGCTTCGGTACGAGCAGTACTTC.

CDR3 sequence reads: CASSVVGRAGKNTGELFF. The CDR3 region has the DNA TGTGCCAGCAGCGTAGTGGGGCGGGCAGGGAAGAACACCGGGGAGCTGTTTTTT. The chain is built from TRBV9 and TRBJ2-2; D possibly matches TRBD1 or TRBD2 (5 bases each). The germline V gene has CDR1 SGDLS and CDR2 YYNGEE. V lost 0 bases and J lost 1, with 16 bases in between. The CDR3 is 18 residues long.

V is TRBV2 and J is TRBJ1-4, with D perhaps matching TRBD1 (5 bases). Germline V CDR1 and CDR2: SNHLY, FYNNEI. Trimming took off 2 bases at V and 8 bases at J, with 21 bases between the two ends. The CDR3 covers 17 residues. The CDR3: CASSESPFQGHAEKLFF. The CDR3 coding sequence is TGTGCCAGCAGTGAATCGCCCTTTCAGGGTCATGCGGAAAAACTGTTTTTT.

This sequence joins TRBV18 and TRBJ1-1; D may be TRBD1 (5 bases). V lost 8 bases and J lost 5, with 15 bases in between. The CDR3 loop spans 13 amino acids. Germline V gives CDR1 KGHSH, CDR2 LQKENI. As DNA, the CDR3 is TGTGCCAGCGCCCCAGGGCCTGGGACTGAAGCTTTCTTT. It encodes CASAPGPGTEAFF.

The CDR3: CASSLTRNTEAFF. Here the CDR3 DNA reads TGTGCCAGCAGTTTGACGCGGAACACTGAAGCTTTCTTT. The J gene is TRBJ1-1, the V gene TRBV27; no reliable D call. Per germline, CDR1 MNHEY and CDR2 SMNVEV (reference sequence). The V and J ends lost 3 bases and 1 base respectively, with 6 bases between them. The CDR3 runs to 13 residues.

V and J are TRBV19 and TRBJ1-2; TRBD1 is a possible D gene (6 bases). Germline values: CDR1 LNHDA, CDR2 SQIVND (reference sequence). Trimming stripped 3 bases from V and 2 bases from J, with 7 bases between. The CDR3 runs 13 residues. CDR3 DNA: TGTGCCAGTAGTATGACAGGAAACTATGGCTACACCTTC. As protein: CASSMTGNYGYTF.